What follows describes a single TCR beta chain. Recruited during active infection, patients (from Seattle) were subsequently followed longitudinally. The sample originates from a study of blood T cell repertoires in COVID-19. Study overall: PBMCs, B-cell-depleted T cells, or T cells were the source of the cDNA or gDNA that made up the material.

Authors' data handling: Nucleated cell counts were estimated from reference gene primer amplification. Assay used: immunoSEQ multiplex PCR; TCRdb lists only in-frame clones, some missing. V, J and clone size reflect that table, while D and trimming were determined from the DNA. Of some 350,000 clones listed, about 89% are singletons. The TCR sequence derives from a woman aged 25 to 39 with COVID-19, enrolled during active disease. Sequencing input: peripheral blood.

The CDR3 protein is CASSPGQGSYTQYF. The CDR3 bases are TGTGCCAGCAGCCCGGGACAGGGCTCCTATACGCAGTATTTT. This rearrangement joins TRBV5-6 to TRBJ2-3; 9 nucleotides align to TRBD1. This CDR3 is built from 14 residues. Germline V gene data show CDR1 as SGHDT and CDR2 as YYEEEE. V lost 4 bases and J lost 7; bases outside the gene matches: 7.